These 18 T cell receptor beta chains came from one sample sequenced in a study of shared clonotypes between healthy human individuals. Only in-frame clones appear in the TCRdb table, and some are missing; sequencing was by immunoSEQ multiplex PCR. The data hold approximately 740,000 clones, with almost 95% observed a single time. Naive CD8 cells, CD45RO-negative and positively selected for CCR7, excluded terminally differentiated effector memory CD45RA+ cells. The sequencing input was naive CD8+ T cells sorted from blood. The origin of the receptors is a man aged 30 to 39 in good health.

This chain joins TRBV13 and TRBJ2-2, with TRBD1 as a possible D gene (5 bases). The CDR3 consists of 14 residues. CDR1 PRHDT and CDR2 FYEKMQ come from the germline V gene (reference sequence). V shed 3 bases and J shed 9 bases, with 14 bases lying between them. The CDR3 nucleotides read TGTGCCAGCAGCTTCAGGGCTGGAGAGCGGGAGCTGTTTTTT. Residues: CASSFRAGERELFF.

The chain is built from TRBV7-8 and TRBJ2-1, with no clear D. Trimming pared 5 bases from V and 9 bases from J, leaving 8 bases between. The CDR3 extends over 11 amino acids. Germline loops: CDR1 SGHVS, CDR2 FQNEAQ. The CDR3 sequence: CASSNHGEQFF. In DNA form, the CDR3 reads TGTGCCAGCAGCAACCACGGTGAGCAGTTCTTC.

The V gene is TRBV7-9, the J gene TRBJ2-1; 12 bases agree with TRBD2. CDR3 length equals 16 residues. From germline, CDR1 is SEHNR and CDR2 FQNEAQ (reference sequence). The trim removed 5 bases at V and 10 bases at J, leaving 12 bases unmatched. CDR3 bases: TGTGCCAGCAGCGCCTCCCTAGCGGGAGGGCCTGGGGAGCAGTTCTTC. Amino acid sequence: CASSASLAGGPGEQFF. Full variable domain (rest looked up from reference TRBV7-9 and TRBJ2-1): DTGVSQNPRHKITKRGQNVTFRCDPISEHNRLYWYRQTLGQGPEFLTYFQNEAQLEKSRLLSDRFSAERPKGSFSTLEIQRTEQGDSAMYLCASSASLAGGPGEQFFGPGTRLTVL.

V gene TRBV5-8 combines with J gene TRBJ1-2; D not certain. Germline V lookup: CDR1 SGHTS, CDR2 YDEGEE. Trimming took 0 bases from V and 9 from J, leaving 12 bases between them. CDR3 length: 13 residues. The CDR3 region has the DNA TGTGCCAGCAGCTTGGCAGCGGACGAGCGCTACACCTTC. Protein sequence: CASSLAADERYTF.

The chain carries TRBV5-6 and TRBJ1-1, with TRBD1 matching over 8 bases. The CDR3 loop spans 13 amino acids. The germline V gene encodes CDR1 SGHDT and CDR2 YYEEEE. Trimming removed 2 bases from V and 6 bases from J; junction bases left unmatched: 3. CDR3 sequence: CASSFGQGPEAFF. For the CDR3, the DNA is TGTGCCAGCAGCTTTGGACAGGGTCCTGAAGCTTTCTTT.

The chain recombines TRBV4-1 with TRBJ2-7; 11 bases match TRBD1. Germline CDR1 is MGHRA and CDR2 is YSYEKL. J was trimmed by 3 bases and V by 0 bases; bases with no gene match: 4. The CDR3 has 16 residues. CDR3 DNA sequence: TGCGCCAGCAGCCAAGACTCCGGGACAGGGGGCTACGAGCAGTACTTC. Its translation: CASSQDSGTGGYEQYF.

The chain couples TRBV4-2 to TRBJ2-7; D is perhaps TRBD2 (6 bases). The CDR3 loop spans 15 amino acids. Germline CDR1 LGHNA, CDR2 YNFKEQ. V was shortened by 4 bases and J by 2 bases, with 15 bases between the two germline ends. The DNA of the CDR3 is TGTGCCAGCAGCCGACCAACTAGCATCCCCTACGAGCAGTACTTC. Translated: CASSRPTSIPYEQYF.

This chain's CDR3 is CASSIIQNSNQPQHF. DNA of the CDR3: TGTGCCAGTAGTATAATACAGAATAGCAATCAGCCCCAGCATTTT. The chain combines TRBV19 with TRBJ1-5; D is unclear. Germline V gene lookup returns CDR1 LNHDA and CDR2 SQIVND (reference sequence). The CDR3 sequence is 15 residues long. Trimming cost V 2 bases and J 0 bases, with 8 bases left between them.

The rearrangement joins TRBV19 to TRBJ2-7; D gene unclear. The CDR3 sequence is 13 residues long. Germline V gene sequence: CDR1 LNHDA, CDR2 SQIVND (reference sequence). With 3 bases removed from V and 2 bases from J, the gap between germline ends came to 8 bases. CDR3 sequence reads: CASSITKTYEQYF. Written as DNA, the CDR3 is TGTGCCAGTAGTATTACCAAGACCTACGAGCAGTACTTC.

The CDR3 DNA sequence: TGTGCCAGCAGTGTGGGGCAGGGGGCGAACTATGGCTACACCTTC. It codes for CASSVGQGANYGYTF. The chain joins TRBV6-1 to TRBJ1-2; 8 nucleotides agree with TRBD1. After removal of 4 bases from V and 2 bases from J, the junction contained 6 bases not matched to a gene. The CDR3 length is 15 residues. In germline, CDR1 is MNHNS, CDR2 SASEGT.

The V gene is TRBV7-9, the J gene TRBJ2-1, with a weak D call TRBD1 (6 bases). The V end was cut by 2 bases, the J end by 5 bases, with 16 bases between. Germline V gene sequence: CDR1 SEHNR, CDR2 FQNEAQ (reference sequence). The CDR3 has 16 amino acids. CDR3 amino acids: CASSLLLGTRNNEQFF. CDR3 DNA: TGTGCCAGCAGCTTACTCCTCGGGACACGGAACAATGAGCAGTTCTTC.

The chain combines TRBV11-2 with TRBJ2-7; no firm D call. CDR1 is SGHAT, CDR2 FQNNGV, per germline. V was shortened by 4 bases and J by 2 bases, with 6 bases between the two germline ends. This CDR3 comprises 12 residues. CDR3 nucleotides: TGTGCCAGCAGCTCGAGGACCTACGAGCAGTACTTC. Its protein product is CASSSRTYEQYF.

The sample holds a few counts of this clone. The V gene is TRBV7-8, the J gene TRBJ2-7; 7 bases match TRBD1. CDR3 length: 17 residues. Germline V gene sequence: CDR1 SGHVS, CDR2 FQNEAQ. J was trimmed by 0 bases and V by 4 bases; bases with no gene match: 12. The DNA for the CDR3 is TGTGCCAGCAGCTCATTCAGGGTGACAGGGACCTCCTACGAGCAGTACTTC. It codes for CASSSFRVTGTSYEQYF.

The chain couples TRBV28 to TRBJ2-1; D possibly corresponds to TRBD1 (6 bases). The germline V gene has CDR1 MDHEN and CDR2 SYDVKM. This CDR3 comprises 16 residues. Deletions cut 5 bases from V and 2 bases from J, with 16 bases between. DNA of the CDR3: TGTGCCAGCAGTCGAAGGGGGAACGAAGCCTACAATGAGCAGTTCTTC. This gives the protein CASSRRGNEAYNEQFF.

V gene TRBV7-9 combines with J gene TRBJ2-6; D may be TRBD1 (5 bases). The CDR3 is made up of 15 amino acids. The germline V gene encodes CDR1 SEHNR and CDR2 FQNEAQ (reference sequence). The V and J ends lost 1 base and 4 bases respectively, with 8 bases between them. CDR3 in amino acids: CASSLGSGGANVLTF. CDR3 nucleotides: TGTGCCAGCAGCTTAGGTTCAGGGGGGGCCAACGTCCTGACTTTC.

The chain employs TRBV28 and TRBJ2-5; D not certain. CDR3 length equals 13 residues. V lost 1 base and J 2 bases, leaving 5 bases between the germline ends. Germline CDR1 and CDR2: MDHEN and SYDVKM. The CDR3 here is CASSLSLQETQYF. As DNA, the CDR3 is TGTGCCAGCAGTTTATCCTTGCAAGAGACCCAGTACTTC.

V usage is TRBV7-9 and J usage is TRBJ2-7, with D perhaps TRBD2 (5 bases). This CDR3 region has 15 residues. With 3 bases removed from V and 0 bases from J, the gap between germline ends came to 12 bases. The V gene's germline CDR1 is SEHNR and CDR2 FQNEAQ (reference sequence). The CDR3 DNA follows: TGTGCCAGCAGCTTGGGCCGGGGAAGCTCCTACGAGCAGTACTTC. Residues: CASSLGRGSSYEQYF.

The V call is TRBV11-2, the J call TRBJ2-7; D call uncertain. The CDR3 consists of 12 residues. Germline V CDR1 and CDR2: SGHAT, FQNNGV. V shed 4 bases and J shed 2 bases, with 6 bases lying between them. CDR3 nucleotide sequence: TGTGCCAGCAGCTATACAGCCTACGAGCAGTACTTC. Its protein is CASSYTAYEQYF.